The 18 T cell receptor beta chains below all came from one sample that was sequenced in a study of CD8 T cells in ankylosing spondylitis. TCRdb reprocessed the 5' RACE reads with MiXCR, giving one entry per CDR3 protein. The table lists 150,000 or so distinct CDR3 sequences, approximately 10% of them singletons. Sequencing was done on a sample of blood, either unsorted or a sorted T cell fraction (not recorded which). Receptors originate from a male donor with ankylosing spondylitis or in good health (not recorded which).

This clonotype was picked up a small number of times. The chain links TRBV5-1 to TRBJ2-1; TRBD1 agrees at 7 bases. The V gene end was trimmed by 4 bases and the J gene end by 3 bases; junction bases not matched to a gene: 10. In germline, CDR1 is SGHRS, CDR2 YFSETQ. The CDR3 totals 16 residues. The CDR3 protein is CASSLFGTESYNEQFF. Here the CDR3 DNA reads TGCGCCAGCAGCCTTTTCGGGACAGAGAGCTACAATGAGCAGTTCTTC.

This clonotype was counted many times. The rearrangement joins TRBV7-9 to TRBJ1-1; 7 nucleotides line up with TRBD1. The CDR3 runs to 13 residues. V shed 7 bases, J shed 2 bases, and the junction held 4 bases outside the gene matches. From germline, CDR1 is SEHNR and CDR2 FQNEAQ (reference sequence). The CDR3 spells CASTRTGNTEAFF. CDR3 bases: TGTGCCAGCACCCGGACAGGCAACACTGAAGCTTTCTTT.

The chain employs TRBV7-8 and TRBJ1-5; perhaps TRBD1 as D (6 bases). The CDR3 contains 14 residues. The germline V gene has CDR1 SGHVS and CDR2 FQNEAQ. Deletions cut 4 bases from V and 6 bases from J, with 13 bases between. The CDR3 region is CASSSGTGIQPQHF. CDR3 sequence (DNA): TGTGCCAGCAGCTCAGGAACAGGGATTCAGCCCCAGCATTTT. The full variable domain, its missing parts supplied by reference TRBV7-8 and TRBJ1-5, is GAGVSQSPRYKVAKRGQDVALRCDPISGHVSLFWYQQALGQGPEFLTYFQNEAQLDKSGLPSDRFFAERPEGSVSTLKIQRTQQEDSAVYLCASSSGTGIQPQHFGDGTRLSIL.

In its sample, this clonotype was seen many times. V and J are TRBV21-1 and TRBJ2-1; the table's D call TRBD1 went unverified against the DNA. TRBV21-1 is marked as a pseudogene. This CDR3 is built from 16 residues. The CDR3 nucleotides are TGTGCCAGCAGCAAAGTTGAAGGGGGGACAGGGGACGAGCAGTTCTTC. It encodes CASSKVEGGTGDEQFF.

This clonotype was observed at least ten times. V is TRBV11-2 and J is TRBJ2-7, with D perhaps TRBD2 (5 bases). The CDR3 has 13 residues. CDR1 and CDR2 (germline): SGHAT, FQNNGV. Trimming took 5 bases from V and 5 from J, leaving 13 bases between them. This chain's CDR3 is CASSIGDVNEQYF. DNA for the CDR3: TGTGCCAGCAGCATCGGGGATGTTAACGAGCAGTACTTC.

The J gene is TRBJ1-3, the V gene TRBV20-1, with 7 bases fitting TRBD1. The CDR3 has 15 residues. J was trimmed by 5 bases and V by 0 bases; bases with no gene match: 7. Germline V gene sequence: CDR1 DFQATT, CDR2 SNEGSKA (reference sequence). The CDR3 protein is CSARDLGQSRNTIYF. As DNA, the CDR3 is TGCAGTGCTAGAGATTTGGGACAGAGTAGAAACACCATATATTTT.

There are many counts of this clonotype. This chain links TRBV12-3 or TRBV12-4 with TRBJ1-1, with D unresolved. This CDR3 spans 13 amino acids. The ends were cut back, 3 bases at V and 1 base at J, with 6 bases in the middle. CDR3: CASSFGENTEAFF. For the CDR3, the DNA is TGTGCCAGCAGTTTTGGGGAGAACACTGAAGCTTTCTTT.

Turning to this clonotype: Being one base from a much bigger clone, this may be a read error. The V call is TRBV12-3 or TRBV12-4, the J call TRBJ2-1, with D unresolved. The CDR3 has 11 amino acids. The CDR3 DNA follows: TGTGCCGGCAGTTTTATCCATGAGCAGTTCTTC. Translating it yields CAGSFIHEQFF.

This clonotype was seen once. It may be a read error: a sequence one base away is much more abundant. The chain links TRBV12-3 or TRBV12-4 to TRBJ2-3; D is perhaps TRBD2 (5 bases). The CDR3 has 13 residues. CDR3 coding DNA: TGTGCCAGCGTTTCTAGCATTACAGCTACGCAGTATTTT. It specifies CASVSSITATQYF.

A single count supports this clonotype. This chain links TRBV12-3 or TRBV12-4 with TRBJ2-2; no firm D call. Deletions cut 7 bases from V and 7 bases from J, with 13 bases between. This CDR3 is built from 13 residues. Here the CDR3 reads CASKAVPNGELFF. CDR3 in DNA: TGTGCCAGCAAGGCGGTGCCCAACGGGGAGCTGTTTTTT.

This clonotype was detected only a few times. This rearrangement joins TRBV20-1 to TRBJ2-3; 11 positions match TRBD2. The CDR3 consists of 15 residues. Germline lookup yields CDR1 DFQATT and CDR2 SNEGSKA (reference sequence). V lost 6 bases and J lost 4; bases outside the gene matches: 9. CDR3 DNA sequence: TGCAGTGCCTTATTAGCGGGAGGGCGGGCAGATACGCAGTATTTT. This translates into CSALLAGGRADTQYF.

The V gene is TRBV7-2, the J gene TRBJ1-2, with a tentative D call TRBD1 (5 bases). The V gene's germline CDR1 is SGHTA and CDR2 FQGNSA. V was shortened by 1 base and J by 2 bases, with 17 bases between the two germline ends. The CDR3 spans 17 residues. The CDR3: CASSLVQGFLVNYGYTF. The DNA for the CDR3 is TGTGCCAGCAGCTTAGTGCAGGGTTTTTTAGTGAACTATGGCTACACCTTC.

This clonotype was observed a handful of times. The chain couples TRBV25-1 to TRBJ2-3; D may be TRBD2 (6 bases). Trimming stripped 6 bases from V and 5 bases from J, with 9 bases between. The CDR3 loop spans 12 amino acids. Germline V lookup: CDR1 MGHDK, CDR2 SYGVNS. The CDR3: CASSHGGDTQYF. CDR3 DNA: TGTGCCAGCAGCCACGGGGGAGATACGCAGTATTTT.

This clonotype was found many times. This CDR3 is CASSLEYGSNQPQHF. CDR3 DNA: TGTGCCAGCAGCTTAGAGTACGGTAGCAATCAGCCCCAGCATTTT. This chain connects TRBV7-6 to TRBJ1-5; D gene unclear. Germline assignment: CDR1 SGHVS and CDR2 FNYEAQ. The CDR3 is 15 residues long. Deletions cut 1 base from V and 0 bases from J, with 7 bases between.

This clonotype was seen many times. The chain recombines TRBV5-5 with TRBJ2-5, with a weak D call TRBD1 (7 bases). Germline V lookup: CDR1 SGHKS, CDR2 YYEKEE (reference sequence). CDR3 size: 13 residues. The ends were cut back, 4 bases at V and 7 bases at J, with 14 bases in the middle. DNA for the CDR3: TGTGCCAGCAGCGGTGGGACAGCGGGGACCCAGTACTTC. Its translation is CASSGGTAGTQYF.

The CDR3 DNA reads as TGTGCCAGCAGTCTAGGGGCTTGGGGGAACACCGGGGAGCTGTTTTTT. Translation gives CASSLGAWGNTGELFF. This chain links TRBV5-8 with TRBJ2-2, with D tentatively TRBD1 (5 bases). The CDR3 covers 16 residues. CDR1 is SGHTS and CDR2 is YDEGEE in the germline V gene. The V end was cut by 5 bases, the J end by 1 base, with 15 bases between.

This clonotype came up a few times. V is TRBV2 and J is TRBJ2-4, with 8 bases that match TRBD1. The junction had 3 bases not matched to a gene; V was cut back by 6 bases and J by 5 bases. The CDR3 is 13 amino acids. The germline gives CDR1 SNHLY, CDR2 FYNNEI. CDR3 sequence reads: CASRGGQENIQYF. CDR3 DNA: TGTGCCAGCAGAGGGGGACAGGAAAACATTCAGTACTTC.

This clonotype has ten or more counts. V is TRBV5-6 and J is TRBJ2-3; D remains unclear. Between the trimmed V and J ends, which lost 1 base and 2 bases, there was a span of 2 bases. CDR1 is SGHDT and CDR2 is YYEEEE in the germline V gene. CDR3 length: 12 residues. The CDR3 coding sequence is TGTGCCAGCAGCTTGCCCACAGATACGCAGTATTTT. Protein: CASSLPTDTQYF.